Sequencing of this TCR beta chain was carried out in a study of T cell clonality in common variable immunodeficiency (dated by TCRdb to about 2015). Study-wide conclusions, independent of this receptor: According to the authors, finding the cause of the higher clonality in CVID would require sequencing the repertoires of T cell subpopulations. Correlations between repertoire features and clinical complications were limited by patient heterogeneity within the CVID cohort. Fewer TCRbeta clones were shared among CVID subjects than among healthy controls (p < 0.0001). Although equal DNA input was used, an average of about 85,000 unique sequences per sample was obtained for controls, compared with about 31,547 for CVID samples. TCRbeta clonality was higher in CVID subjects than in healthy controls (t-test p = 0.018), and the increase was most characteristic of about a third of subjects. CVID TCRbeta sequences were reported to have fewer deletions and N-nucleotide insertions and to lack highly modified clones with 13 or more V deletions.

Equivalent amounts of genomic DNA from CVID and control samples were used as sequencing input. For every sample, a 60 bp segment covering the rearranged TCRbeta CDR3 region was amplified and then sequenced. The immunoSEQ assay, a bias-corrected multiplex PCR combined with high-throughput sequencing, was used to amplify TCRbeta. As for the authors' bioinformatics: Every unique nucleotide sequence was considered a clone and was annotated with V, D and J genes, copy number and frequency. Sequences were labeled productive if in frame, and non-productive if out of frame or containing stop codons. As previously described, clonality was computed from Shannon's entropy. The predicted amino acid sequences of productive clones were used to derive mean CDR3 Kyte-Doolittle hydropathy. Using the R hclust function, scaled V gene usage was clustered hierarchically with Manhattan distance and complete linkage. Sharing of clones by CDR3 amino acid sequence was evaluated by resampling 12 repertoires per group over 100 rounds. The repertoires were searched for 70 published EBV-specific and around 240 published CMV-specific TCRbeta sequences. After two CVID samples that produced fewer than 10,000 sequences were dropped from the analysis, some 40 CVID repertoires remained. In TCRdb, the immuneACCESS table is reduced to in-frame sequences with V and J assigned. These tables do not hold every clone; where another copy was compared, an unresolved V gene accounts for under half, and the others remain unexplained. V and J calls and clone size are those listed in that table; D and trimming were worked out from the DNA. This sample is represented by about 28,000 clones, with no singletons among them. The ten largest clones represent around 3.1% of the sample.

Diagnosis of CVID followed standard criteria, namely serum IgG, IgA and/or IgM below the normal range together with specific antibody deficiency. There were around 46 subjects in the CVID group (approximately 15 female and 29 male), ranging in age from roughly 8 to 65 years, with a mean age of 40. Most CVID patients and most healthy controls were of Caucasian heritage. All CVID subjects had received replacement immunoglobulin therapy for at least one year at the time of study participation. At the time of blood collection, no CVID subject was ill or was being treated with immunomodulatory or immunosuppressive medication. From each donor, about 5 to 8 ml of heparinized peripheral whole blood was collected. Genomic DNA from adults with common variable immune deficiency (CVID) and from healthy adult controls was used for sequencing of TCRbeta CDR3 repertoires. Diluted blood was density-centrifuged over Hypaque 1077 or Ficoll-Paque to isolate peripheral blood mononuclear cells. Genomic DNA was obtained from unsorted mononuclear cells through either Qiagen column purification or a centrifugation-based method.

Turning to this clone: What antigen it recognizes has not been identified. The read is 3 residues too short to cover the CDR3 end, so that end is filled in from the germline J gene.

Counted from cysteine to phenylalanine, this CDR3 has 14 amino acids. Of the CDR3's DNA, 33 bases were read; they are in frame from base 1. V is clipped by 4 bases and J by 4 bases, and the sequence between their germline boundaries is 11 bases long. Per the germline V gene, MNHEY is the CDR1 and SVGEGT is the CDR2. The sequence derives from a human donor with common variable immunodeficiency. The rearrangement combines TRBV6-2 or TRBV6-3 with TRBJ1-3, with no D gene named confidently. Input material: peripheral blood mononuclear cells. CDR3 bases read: TGTGCCAGCAGTTCCCGACATACAGGAAACACC. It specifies CASSSRHTGNT. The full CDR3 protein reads CASSSRHTGNTIYF.